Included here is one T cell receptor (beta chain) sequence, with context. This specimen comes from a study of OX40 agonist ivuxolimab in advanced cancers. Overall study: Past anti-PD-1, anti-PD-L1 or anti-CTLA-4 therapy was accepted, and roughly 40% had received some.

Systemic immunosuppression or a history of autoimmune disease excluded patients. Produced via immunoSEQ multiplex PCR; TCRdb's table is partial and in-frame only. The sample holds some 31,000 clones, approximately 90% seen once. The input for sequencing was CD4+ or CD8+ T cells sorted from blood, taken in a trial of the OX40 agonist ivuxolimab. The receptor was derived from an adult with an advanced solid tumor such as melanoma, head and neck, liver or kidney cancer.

CDR3 loop: CASSRGGQGRKNTEAFF. As DNA, the CDR3 is TGTGCCAGCAGCCGAGGAGGACAGGGGAGGAAGAACACTGAAGCTTTCTTT. The rearrangement links TRBV7-2 to TRBJ1-1; 9 positions agree with TRBD1. The germline CDR1 and CDR2 sequences are SGHTA and FQGNSA. This CDR3 contains 17 residues. Unmatched junction bases numbered 11, after V lost 5 bases and J lost 1 base.